A single TCR beta chain is shown here with its context. The junction had 8 bases not matched to a gene; V was cut back by 3 bases and J by 2 bases. The CDR3 contains 18 residues. Germline V CDR1 and CDR2: WSHSY, SAAADI. Repertoires were generated with immunoSEQ multiplex PCR, while TCRdb's copy carries only in-frame clones and drops some. This sample has 140,000 to 150,000 clones, with about nine tenths found just once. This sample is part of a study of control samples from healthy donors and cancer patients. The TCR was taken from a man under 40 in good health. Source material: blood. The V and J genes are TRBV10-2 and TRBJ2-1; the match to TRBD2 covers 12 bases. CDR3 residues: CASSDRLAGVVAYNEQFF. The DNA for the CDR3 is TGCGCCAGCAGTGACCGACTAGCGGGGGTGGTTGCCTACAATGAGCAGTTCTTC.